The next 20 T cell receptor beta chains were all read from a single sample in a study of T cell changes during pregnancy in multiple sclerosis (dated by TCRdb to the late 2010s). The library was prepared using the immunoSEQ multiplex PCR assay. Held by TCRdb, this immuneACCESS table contains in-frame sequences only and omits some clones. Under half of the omission traces to an unresolved V gene where checked; the cause of the rest is unknown. The sample table records over 30,000 clones; about 91% of these occur just once. Around 2.8% of the sample lies in the top ten. The specimen was CD4+ T cells from peripheral blood mononuclear cells, collected in the third trimester of pregnancy. The receptor set was obtained from a female donor in good health, enrolled as a control in a pregnancy study.

The chain is built from TRBV6-4 and TRBJ2-1, with 9 nucleotides matching TRBD2. The CDR3 spans 15 residues. The germline gives CDR1 MRHNA, CDR2 SNTAGT. The V gene end was trimmed by 3 bases and the J gene end by 6 bases; junction bases not matched to a gene: 6. CDR3 sequence reads: CASSESGGTPNEQFF. The DNA of the CDR3 is TGTGCCAGCAGTGAAAGCGGGGGGACCCCCAATGAGCAGTTCTTC.

The rearrangement joins TRBV19 to TRBJ2-1, with 9 bases lining up with TRBD2. Germline CDR1 and CDR2: LNHDA and SQIVND (reference sequence). The V and J ends lost 6 bases and 4 bases, in that order; junction bases with no gene match: 13. The CDR3 loop spans 17 amino acids. The CDR3 DNA reads as TGTGCCAGTAGCAGCCTTCTAGCGGGACCATGGTACAATGAGCAGTTCTTC. As protein: CASSSLLAGPWYNEQFF.

This clone was seen only once. The gene calls are TRBV4-2 and TRBJ1-1, with a tentative D call TRBD1 (5 bases). Deletions cut 1 base from V and 3 bases from J, with 15 bases between. This CDR3 spans 16 amino acids. The germline V gene has CDR1 LGHNA and CDR2 YNFKEQ. The CDR3 nucleotides read TGTGCCAGCAGCCAAGGGGCAGGGAGGAGGGACACTGAAGCTTTCTTT. It yields the protein CASSQGAGRRDTEAFF.

This chain uses TRBV28 with TRBJ2-7, with 7 bases identical to TRBD1. The CDR3 totals 16 residues. Germline V lookup: CDR1 MDHEN, CDR2 SYDVKM. V trimming: 6 bases; J trimming: 0 bases; junction bases outside the gene matches: 11. The CDR3 DNA reads TGTGCCAGCAGGCGGTCCCAGGGGGTCTTCTCCTACGAGCAGTACTTC. Protein: CASRRSQGVFSYEQYF.

V usage is TRBV6-1 and J usage is TRBJ2-7, with D maybe TRBD1 (6 bases). CDR3 length: 12 amino acids. The germline V and J ends were trimmed by 6 bases and 6 bases, with 12 bases remaining between them. Germline V gene sequence: CDR1 MNHNS, CDR2 SASEGT. CDR3 region: CASRGAPTEQYF. The CDR3 nucleotides read TGTGCCAGCAGGGGGGCTCCAACCGAGCAGTACTTC.

The sample holds one count of this clone. V gene TRBV27 combines with J gene TRBJ2-2, with D maybe TRBD1 (6 bases). CDR1 is MNHEY and CDR2 is SMNVEV in the germline V gene (reference sequence). Deletions cut 4 bases from V and 3 bases from J, with 12 bases between. This CDR3 has 15 residues. The CDR3 nucleotides are TGTGCCAGCAGTTCCAAGGGGGTGTACACCGGGGAGCTGTTTTTT. Its translation: CASSSKGVYTGELFF.

V gene TRBV28 combines with J gene TRBJ2-2; 9 bases are a match to TRBD2. This CDR3 is built from 17 residues. Trimming at V came to 5 bases and at J to 1 base, leaving 8 bases not matched to a gene. Germline-derived CDR1 and CDR2 are MDHEN and SYDVKM. CDR3 residues: CASSLTLLAGNTGELFF. The CDR3 nucleotides read TGTGCCAGCAGTCTTACCCTACTAGCGGGGAACACCGGGGAGCTGTTTTTT.

This sequence joins TRBV6-6 and TRBJ1-5; no clear D. The ends were cut back, 2 bases at V and 0 bases at J, with 8 bases in the middle. The CDR3 is 15 amino acids. Germline V gene lookup returns CDR1 MNHNY and CDR2 SVGAGI (reference sequence). The CDR3 spells CASSYPAGSNQPQHF. The CDR3 nucleotides read TGTGCCAGCAGTTACCCCGCCGGTAGCAATCAGCCCCAGCATTTT.

CDR3 sequence: CASSLDHFKETQYF. Here the CDR3 DNA reads TGTGCCAGCAGCTTAGATCACTTCAAAGAGACCCAGTACTTC. The chain is built from TRBV11-2 and TRBJ2-5; no firm D call. The V and J ends lost 0 bases and 3 bases respectively, with 8 bases between them. CDR3 length: 14 residues. Germline CDR1 SGHAT, CDR2 FQNNGV.

The V gene is TRBV28, the J gene TRBJ1-3; D gene unclear. V was cut by 10 bases and J by 2 bases, with 18 bases left in between. The CDR3 has 15 residues. CDR1 is MDHEN, CDR2 SYDVKM, per germline. In DNA, the CDR3 is TGTGCCACATCAAGGCCGGGGAGGACTGGAAACACCATATATTTT. Its protein is CATSRPGRTGNTIYF.

The chain combines TRBV2 with TRBJ1-6; D might be TRBD1 (6 bases). Trimming removed 6 bases at V and 9 bases at J, with 21 bases between. This CDR3 is 16 amino acids long. CDR1 and CDR2 (germline): SNHLY, FYNNEI. CDR3 DNA: TGTGCCAGCAGCCCTGGACAGCTCCACAGGATTTCACCCCTCCACTTT. This gives the protein CASSPGQLHRISPLHF.

The chain employs TRBV5-1 and TRBJ1-1; D not resolved. Germline CDR1 reads SGHRS; CDR2 reads YFSETQ. V lost 7 bases and J 0 bases, leaving 10 bases between the germline ends. The CDR3 runs 13 residues. CDR3 in amino acids: CASYELMNTEAFF. The CDR3 bases are TGCGCCAGCTATGAGTTAATGAACACTGAAGCTTTCTTT. Combining the CDR3 with reference TRBV5-1 and TRBJ1-1 gives the whole variable domain KAGVTQTPRYLIKTRGQQVTLSCSPISGHRSVSWYQQTPGQGLQFLFEYFSETQRNKGNFPGRFSGRQFSNSRSEMNVSTLELGDSALYLCASYELMNTEAFFGQGTRLTVV.

The count of this clone is one. The V call is TRBV4-1, the J call TRBJ2-6; D possibly corresponds to TRBD1 (5 bases). V was cut by 0 bases and J by 18 bases, with 24 bases left in between. CDR1 is MGHRA and CDR2 is YSYEKL in the germline V gene. CDR3 length: 16 residues. The CDR3 DNA is TGCGCCAGCAGCCAAGATCCCGGAATAAGGGGCGGCCCGGGGACTTTC. Translation: CASSQDPGIRGGPGTF.

This chain joins TRBV9 and TRBJ2-3, with TRBD1 matching over 9 bases. J lost 1 base, V lost 4 bases, and 4 bases had no gene match. CDR1 and CDR2 from the germline V gene are SGDLS and YYNGEE. The CDR3 has 15 residues. The CDR3 reads CASSTRTGGTDTQYF. Here the CDR3 DNA reads TGTGCCAGCAGCACCCGGACAGGGGGCACAGATACGCAGTATTTT.

The chain links TRBV7-2 to TRBJ1-5, with D maybe TRBD1 (5 bases). Trimming shortened V by 4 bases and J by 7 bases, and 14 bases separated the two germline ends. This CDR3 comprises 14 residues. Looked up from germline, CDR1 is SGHTA and CDR2 is FQGNSA. CDR3 region: CASSSDSLTQPQHF. CDR3 DNA: TGTGCCAGCAGCTCAGACAGCCTGACGCAGCCCCAGCATTTT.

The rearrangement joins TRBV23-1 to TRBJ2-1, with a tentative D call TRBD2 (5 bases). TRBV23-1 is known as an ORF, though its function is uncertain. CDR3 size: 14 residues. V was trimmed by 4 bases and J by 8 bases, leaving 15 bases between them. In nucleotides, the CDR3 is TGCGCCAGCAGTCGGGAGTGTGTGTTTGATGAGCAGTTCTTC. It encodes CASSRECVFDEQFF.

The chain uses TRBV5-1 and TRBJ1-2; D is perhaps TRBD1 (6 bases). Germline V gives CDR1 SGHRS, CDR2 YFSETQ. Trimming pared 0 bases from V and 3 bases from J, leaving 12 bases between. The CDR3 is 15 amino acids. CDR3 nucleotides: TGCGCCAGCAGCTTGGACCCGGGACAAGACTATGGCTACACCTTC. It is translated as CASSLDPGQDYGYTF. The full variable domain, with the rest looked up from reference TRBV5-1 and TRBJ1-2, is KAGVTQTPRYLIKTRGQQVTLSCSPISGHRSVSWYQQTPGQGLQFLFEYFSETQRNKGNFPGRFSGRQFSNSRSEMNVSTLELGDSALYLCASSLDPGQDYGYTFGSGTRLTVV.

This clone was detected once. This rearrangement joins TRBV7-9 to TRBJ2-3; D ambiguous. The CDR3 is 15 residues long. Germline CDR1 reads SEHNR; CDR2 reads FQNEAQ (reference sequence). V was trimmed by 1 base and J by 2 bases, leaving 10 bases between them. In DNA form, the CDR3 reads TGTGCCAGCAGCTTAGGGTCTCTGGCCACAGATACGCAGTATTTT. Translating it yields CASSLGSLATDTQYF.

The V call is TRBV5-6, the J call TRBJ1-2; possibly TRBD1 for D (6 bases). Per the germline V gene, CDR1 is SGHDT and CDR2 is YYEEEE. The CDR3 spans 18 residues. V was trimmed by 2 bases and J by 8 bases, leaving 28 bases between them. The CDR3 region is CASSFWISHGGPKKGYTF. Here the CDR3 DNA reads TGTGCCAGCAGCTTCTGGATTAGTCACGGGGGGCCGAAGAAGGGCTACACCTTC. Combining the CDR3 with reference TRBV5-6 and TRBJ1-2 gives the whole variable domain DAGVTQSPTHLIKTRGQQVTLRCSPKSGHDTVSWYQQALGQGPQFIFQYYEEEERQRGNFPDRFSGHQFPNYSSELNVNALLLGDSALYLCASSFWISHGGPKKGYTFGSGTRLTVV.

The chain has TRBV7-6 and TRBJ2-2; no firm D call. CDR3 length: 14 amino acids. The germline V and J ends were trimmed by 2 bases and 2 bases, with 6 bases remaining between them. Germline assignment: CDR1 SGHVS and CDR2 FNYEAQ. CDR3 in amino acids: CASSLTRNTGELFF. In DNA form, the CDR3 reads TGTGCCAGCAGCTTAACTCGAAACACCGGGGAGCTGTTTTTT.